The 20 T cell receptor beta chains listed next were all sequenced from one sample in a study of T cell repertoires in cytomegalovirus infection. One entry per CDR3 protein results from TCRdb running MiXCR on the reads. Seen here are about 360,000 distinct CDR3 sequences, around 18% observed once, and the top ten hold 8.5% to 10%. The sequenced material came from PBMCs. Source of these receptors: a human donor in good health (CMV status not recorded). Some clones in this sample may be carry-over from other donors' samples.

This clonotype was counted at least ten times. This chain uses TRBV7-2 with TRBJ2-7; 8 bases line up with TRBD1. The CDR3 loop spans 14 amino acids. CDR1 and CDR2 (germline): SGHTA, FQGNSA. The V segment lost 5 bases and the J segment 6 bases; nucleotides outside the gene matches: 9. CDR3 loop: CASSRDRGPFEQYF. The DNA of the CDR3 is TGTGCCAGCAGCCGAGACAGGGGACCCTTCGAGCAGTACTTC.

This clonotype was seen ten or more times. V is TRBV7-2 and J is TRBJ2-3, with 9 bases matching TRBD2. The junction had 5 bases not matched to a gene; V was cut back by 1 base and J by 6 bases. CDR1 and CDR2 from the germline V gene are SGHTA and FQGNSA. The CDR3 is 15 residues long. Here the CDR3 reads CASSLEAGGLDTQYF. The DNA for the CDR3 is TGTGCCAGCAGCTTAGAGGCGGGGGGGCTGGATACGCAGTATTTT.

The chain is built from TRBV6-6 and TRBJ1-3, with a tentative D call TRBD1 (5 bases). The CDR3 contains 14 residues. Trimming removed 1 base from V and 4 bases from J, with 8 bases in between. CDR1 and CDR2 from the germline V gene are MNHNY and SVGAGI (reference sequence). The CDR3 sequence: CASSYLDIGNTIYF. Here the CDR3 DNA reads TGTGCCAGCAGTTACTTGGACATCGGAAACACCATATATTTT.

There are a few counts of this clonotype. This chain links TRBV15 with TRBJ1-5; D gene unclear. V lost 3 bases and J 3 bases, leaving 6 bases between the germline ends. Germline V gene sequence: CDR1 LNHNV, CDR2 YYDKDF (reference sequence). The CDR3 has 13 amino acids. The CDR3 sequence: CATSSQDNQPQHF. The CDR3 bases are TGTGCCACCAGCAGTCAAGACAATCAGCCCCAGCATTTT.

The table lists this clonotype with many counts. The gene calls are TRBV3-1 and TRBJ2-1; D remains ambiguous. This CDR3 is built from 16 residues. From germline, CDR1 is LGHDT and CDR2 YNNKEL (reference sequence). The V gene lost 2 bases and the J gene lost 0 bases, with 11 bases spanning the gap. CDR3 residues: CASSQPTESSYNEQFF. For the CDR3, the DNA is TGTGCCAGCAGCCAACCTACAGAGAGCTCCTACAATGAGCAGTTCTTC.

This clonotype has at least ten counts. The chain links TRBV7-8 to TRBJ2-3, with TRBD2 matching over 9 bases. The CDR3 has 16 amino acids. Losses at the gene ends were 1 base for V and 0 bases for J; bases not matched to a gene: 2. Germline-derived CDR1 and CDR2 are SGHVS and FQNEAQ. The DNA of the CDR3 is TGTGCCAGCAGCTTAGAACTAGCGGGTAGCACAGATACGCAGTATTTT. This codes for CASSLELAGSTDTQYF.

This clonotype came up many times. The J gene is TRBJ2-3, the V gene TRBV28, with unresolved D. Trimming stripped 2 bases from V and 2 bases from J, with 5 bases between. The germline CDR1 and CDR2 sequences are MDHEN and SYDVKM. The CDR3 runs 13 residues. CDR3 DNA: TGTGCCAGCAGTTTACGACCCACAGATACGCAGTATTTT. Translation: CASSLRPTDTQYF.

This clonotype was seen many times. The rearrangement uses TRBV6-1 and TRBJ1-2; the D is unclear. The CDR3 runs 13 residues. Trimming removed 5 bases from V and 6 bases from J, with 13 bases in between. The germline V gene has CDR1 MNHNS and CDR2 SASEGT. CDR3 residues: CASSPTWGNGYTF. In nucleotides, the CDR3 is TGTGCCAGCAGTCCGACGTGGGGTAATGGCTACACCTTC.

At least ten counts were recorded for this clonotype. The V gene is TRBV6-2 or TRBV6-3, the J gene TRBJ1-1; 8 nucleotides line up with TRBD1. V lost 6 bases to trimming and J lost 4 bases; unmatched junction nucleotides: 7. Germline CDR1 reads MNHEY; CDR2 reads SVGEGT. The CDR3 loop spans 14 amino acids. The chain's CDR3 is CASRIGQGGTEAFF. In DNA form, the CDR3 reads TGTGCCAGCAGGATAGGACAGGGTGGCACTGAAGCTTTCTTT.

This clonotype was seen repeatedly, ten times or more. This rearrangement joins TRBV10-3 to TRBJ2-3, with 7 bases fitting TRBD2. This CDR3 has 17 residues. V gave up 10 bases and J gave up 4 bases; unmatched junction bases: 20. From germline, CDR1 is ENHRY and CDR2 SYGVKD. In DNA form, the CDR3 reads TGTGCCACCCGAGAGGGCGAAGCGGGAAGTAGCGCAGATACGCAGTATTTT. Protein: CATREGEAGSSADTQYF.

This clonotype was detected ten times or more. The V and J genes are TRBV7-9 and TRBJ1-4; 8 positions match TRBD1. The CDR3 is 15 residues long. Germline values: CDR1 SEHNR, CDR2 FQNEAQ (reference sequence). V trimming: 5 bases; J trimming: 4 bases; junction bases outside the gene matches: 6. The CDR3 here is CASSPGQGHNEKLFF. In DNA, the CDR3 is TGTGCCAGCAGCCCCGGACAGGGCCATAATGAAAAACTGTTTTTT.

A note on this clonotype: The junction does not match germline at one end; this may be a read error. The V call is TRBV30, the J call TRBJ1-1; tentative D call: TRBD1 (5 bases). Germline assignment: CDR1 GTSNPN and CDR2 SVGIG (reference sequence). The CDR3 runs 13 residues. DNA for the CDR3: TGTGCCCGGAGTGTGGCGGGGGACACTGAAGCTTTCTTT. It yields the protein CARSVAGDTEAFF.

The CDR3 spells CATARGTEKLFF. The CDR3 DNA reads as TGTGCCACCGCGAGGGGGACTGAAAAACTGTTTTTT. This chain connects TRBV28 to TRBJ1-4, with D maybe TRBD1 (6 bases). The CDR3 is 12 residues long. Deletions cut 10 bases from V and 7 bases from J, with 13 bases between. Germline CDR1 MDHEN, CDR2 SYDVKM. Drawing the rest from reference TRBV28 and TRBJ1-4, the complete variable domain is DVKVTQSSRYLVKRTGEKVFLECVQDMDHENMFWYRQDPGLGLRLIYFSYDVKMKEKGDIPEGYSVSREKKERFSLILESASTNQTSMYLCATARGTEKLFFGSGTQLSVL.

This clonotype was found many times. This sequence joins TRBV4-1 and TRBJ1-1, with D tentatively TRBD1 (6 bases). The CDR3 totals 17 residues. Trimming shortened V by 1 base and J by 1 base, and 16 bases separated the two germline ends. The germline V gene has CDR1 MGHRA and CDR2 YSYEKL. CDR3 in amino acids: CASSQGLGGGPNTEAFF. CDR3 DNA: TGCGCCAGCAGCCAAGGGTTGGGGGGCGGTCCGAACACTGAAGCTTTCTTT.

The rearrangement links TRBV12-3 or TRBV12-4 to TRBJ2-2, with D tentatively TRBD1 or TRBD2 (5 bases each). The V and J ends lost 7 bases and 4 bases respectively, with 13 bases between them. There are 14 residues in the CDR3. CDR3 nucleotide sequence: TGTGCCAGCACCCTTGGGGCGGGCACCGGGGAGCTGTTTTTT. Its protein product is CASTLGAGTGELFF.

This clonotype was recorded at least ten times. The chain links TRBV12-3 or TRBV12-4 to TRBJ2-2; D not certain. Trimming removed 4 bases from V and 8 bases from J, with 8 bases in between. CDR3 length: 12 residues. This CDR3 is CASSWARGELFF. For the CDR3, the DNA is TGTGCCAGCAGTTGGGCGCGGGGGGAGCTGTTTTTT.

This clonotype was observed many times. The V and J genes are TRBV4-2 and TRBJ1-1; D is possibly TRBD1 (5 bases). This CDR3 region has 16 residues. Germline V gene data show CDR1 as LGHNA and CDR2 as YNFKEQ. Trimming pared 4 bases from V and 4 bases from J, leaving 19 bases between. The CDR3 DNA reads as TGTGCCAGCAGCCGCCCTTGGGGGTCGGGGGGCACTGAAGCTTTCTTT. This sequence encodes CASSRPWGSGGTEAFF.

This clonotype was counted only a few times. The rearrangement uses TRBV12-3 or TRBV12-4 and TRBJ1-6; D remains ambiguous. V dropped 3 bases and J dropped 7 bases, with 7 bases sitting between them. This CDR3 is built from 13 residues. This CDR3 is CASSFRKNSPLHF. CDR3 bases: TGTGCCAGCAGTTTTAGGAAGAATTCACCCCTCCACTTT.

This clonotype was counted at least ten times. J is TRBJ2-5 and V is TRBV7-8; D possibly corresponds to TRBD2 (7 bases). CDR1 and CDR2 (germline): SGHVS, FQNEAQ. Trimming cost V 4 bases and J 5 bases, with 17 bases left between them. CDR3 length: 15 residues. This CDR3 is CASSSGGPGAETQYF. The CDR3 coding sequence is TGTGCCAGCAGCTCCGGGGGGCCCGGGGCCGAGACCCAGTACTTC.

The table lists this clonotype with a few counts. The chain uses TRBV15 and TRBJ1-2; D possibly corresponds to TRBD1 (6 bases). Trimming left V 7 bases short and J 3 bases short, with 15 bases between. Germline lookup yields CDR1 LNHNV and CDR2 YYDKDF (reference sequence). This CDR3 contains 14 residues. This CDR3 reads CATNTGLWDYGYTF. The CDR3 nucleotides are TGTGCCACCAACACAGGGCTCTGGGACTATGGCTACACCTTC.